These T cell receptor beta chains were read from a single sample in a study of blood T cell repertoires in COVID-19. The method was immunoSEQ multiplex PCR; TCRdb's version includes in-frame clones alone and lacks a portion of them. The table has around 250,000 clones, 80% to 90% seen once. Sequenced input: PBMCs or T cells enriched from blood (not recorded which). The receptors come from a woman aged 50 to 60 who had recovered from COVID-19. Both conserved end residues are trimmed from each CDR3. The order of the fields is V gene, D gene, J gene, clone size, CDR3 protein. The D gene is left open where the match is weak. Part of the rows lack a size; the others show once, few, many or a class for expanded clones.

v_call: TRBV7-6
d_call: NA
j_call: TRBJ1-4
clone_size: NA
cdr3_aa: ASSLARREKLF

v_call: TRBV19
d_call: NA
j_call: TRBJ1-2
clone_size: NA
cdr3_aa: ASNSFGSHVGYT

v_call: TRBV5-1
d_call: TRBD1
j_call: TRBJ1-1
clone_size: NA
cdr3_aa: ASSPDRGPNTEAF

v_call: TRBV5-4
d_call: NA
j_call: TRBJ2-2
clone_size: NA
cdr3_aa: ASRLGGSTGELF

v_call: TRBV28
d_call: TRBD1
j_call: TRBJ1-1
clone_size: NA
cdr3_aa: ASRSRQGPEAF

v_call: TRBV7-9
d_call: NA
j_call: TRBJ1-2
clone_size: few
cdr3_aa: ASSFREAGGYT

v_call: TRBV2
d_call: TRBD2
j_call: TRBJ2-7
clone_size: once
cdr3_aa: ASRPTSGGYEQY

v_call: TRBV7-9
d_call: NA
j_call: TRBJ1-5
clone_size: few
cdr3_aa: ASSPAGVRSNQPQH

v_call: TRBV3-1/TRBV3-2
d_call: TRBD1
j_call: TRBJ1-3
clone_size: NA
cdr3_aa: ASSRSEDRGHGNTIY

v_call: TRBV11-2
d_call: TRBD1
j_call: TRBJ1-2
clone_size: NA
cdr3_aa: ASSRTGNYGYT

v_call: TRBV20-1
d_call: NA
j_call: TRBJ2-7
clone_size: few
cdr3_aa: SAHGGIEY

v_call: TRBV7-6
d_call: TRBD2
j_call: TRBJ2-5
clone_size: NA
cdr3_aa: ASSLRTSGRSQETQY

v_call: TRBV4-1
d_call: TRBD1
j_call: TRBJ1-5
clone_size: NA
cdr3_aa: ASSLRGQGRDQPQH

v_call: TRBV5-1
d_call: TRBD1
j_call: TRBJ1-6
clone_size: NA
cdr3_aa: ASSLTGQGDGSPLH

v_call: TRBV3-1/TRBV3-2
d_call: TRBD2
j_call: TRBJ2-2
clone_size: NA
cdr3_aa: ASSQVGSGGNTGELF

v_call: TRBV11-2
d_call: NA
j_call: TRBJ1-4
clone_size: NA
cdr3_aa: ASSPAGAEKLF

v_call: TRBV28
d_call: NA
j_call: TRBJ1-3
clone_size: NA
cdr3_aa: ASSLSARGTGAGNTIY

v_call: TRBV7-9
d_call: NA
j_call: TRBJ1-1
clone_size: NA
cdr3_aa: ASSLGTLNTEAF

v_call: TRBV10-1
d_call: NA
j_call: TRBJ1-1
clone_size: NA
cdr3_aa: ASTEGLSTEAF

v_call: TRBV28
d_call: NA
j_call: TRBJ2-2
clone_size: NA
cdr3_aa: ASRSYEDGELF

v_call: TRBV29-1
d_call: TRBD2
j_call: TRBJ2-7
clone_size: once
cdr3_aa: SVALAGAGSYEQY

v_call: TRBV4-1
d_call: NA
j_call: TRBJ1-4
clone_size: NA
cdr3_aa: ASSQGRTAVEKLF

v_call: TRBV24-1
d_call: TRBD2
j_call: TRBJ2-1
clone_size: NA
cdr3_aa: ATSDPGGSGGPSYNEQF

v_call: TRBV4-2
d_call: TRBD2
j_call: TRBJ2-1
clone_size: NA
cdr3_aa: ASSRQTSGNNEQF

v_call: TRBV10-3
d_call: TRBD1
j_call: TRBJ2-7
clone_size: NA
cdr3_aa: AISPTGSYEQY

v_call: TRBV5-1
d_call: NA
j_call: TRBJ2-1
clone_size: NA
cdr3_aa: ASSLAGGSSYNEQF